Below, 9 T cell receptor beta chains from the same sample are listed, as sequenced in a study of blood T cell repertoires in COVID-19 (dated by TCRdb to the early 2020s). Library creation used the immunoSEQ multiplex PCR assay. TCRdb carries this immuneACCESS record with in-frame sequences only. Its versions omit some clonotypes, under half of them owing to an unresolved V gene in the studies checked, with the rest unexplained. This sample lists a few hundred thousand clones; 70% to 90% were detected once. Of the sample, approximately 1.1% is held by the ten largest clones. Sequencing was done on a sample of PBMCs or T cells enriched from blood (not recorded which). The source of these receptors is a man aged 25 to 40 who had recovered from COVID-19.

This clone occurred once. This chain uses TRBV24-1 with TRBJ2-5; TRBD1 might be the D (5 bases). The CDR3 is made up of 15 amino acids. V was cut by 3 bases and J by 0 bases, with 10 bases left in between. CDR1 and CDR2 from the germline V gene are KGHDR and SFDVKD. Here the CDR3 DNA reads TGTGCCACCAGTGATCCCGTAGGGGACCAAGAGACCCAGTACTTC. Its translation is CATSDPVGDQETQYF.

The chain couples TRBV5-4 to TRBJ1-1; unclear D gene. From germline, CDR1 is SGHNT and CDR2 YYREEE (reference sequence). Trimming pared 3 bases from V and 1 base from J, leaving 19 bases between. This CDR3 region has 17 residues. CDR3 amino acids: CASSSPPPRLENTEAFF. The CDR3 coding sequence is TGTGCCAGCAGCTCTCCGCCTCCCAGGCTCGAGAACACTGAAGCTTTCTTT.

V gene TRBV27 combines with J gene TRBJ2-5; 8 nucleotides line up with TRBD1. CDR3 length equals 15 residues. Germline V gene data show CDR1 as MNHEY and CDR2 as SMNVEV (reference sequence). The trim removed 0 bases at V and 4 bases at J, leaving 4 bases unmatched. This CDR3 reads CASSLSDRASETQYF. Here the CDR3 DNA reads TGTGCCAGCAGTTTATCGGACAGGGCGTCAGAGACCCAGTACTTC.

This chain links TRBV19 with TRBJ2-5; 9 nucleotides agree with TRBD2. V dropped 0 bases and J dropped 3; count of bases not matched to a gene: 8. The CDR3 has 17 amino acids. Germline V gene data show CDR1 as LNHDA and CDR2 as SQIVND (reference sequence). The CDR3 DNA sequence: TGTGCCAGTAGTATAGAGGGGACTAGCAGGCTGGAAGAGACCCAGTACTTC. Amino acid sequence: CASSIEGTSRLEETQYF.

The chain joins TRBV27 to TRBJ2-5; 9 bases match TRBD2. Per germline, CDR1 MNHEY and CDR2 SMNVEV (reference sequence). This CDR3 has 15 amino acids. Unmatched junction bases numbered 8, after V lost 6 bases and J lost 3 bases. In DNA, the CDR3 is TGTGCCAGCAGCTTGACTAGCGGAGGGGAAGAGACCCAGTACTTC. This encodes CASSLTSGGEETQYF.

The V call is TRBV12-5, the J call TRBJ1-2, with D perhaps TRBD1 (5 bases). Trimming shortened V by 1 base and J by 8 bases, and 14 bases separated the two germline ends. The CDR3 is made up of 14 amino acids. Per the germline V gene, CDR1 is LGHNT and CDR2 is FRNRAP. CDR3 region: CASGLGRGGGGYTF. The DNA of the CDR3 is TGTGCTAGTGGTTTGGGACGGGGGGGAGGCGGCTACACCTTC. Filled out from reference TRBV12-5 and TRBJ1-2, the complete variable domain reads DARVTQTPRHKVTEMGQEVTMRCQPILGHNTVFWYRQTMMQGLELLAYFRNRAPLDDSGMPKDRFSAEMPDATLATLKIQPSEPRDSAVYFCASGLGRGGGGYTFGSGTRLTVV.

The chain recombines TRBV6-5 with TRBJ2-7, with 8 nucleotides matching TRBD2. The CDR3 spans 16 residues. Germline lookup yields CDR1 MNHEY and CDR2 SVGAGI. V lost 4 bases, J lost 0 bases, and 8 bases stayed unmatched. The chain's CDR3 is CASSSMARGDSYEQYF. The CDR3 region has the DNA TGTGCCAGCAGTTCGATGGCGCGGGGGGACTCCTACGAGCAGTACTTC.

The DNA of the CDR3 is TGCGCCAGCAGCCCGAGTAACAATGAGCAGTTCTTC. Protein product: CASSPSNNEQFF. The chain recombines TRBV10-2 with TRBJ2-1; D is uncertain. The V and J ends lost 6 bases and 5 bases respectively, with 8 bases between them. The germline gives CDR1 WSHSY, CDR2 SAAADI. This CDR3 region has 12 residues.

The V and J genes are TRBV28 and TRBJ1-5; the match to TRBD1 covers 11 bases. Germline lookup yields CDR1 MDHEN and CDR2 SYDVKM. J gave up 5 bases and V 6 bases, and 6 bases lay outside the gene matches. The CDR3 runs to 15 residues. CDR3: CASSRGTGGYQPQHF. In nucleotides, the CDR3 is TGTGCCAGCAGCAGAGGGACAGGGGGATATCAGCCCCAGCATTTT. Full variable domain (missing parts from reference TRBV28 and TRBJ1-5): DVKVTQSSRYLVKRTGEKVFLECVQDMDHENMFWYRQDPGLGLRLIYFSYDVKMKEKGDIPEGYSVSREKKERFSLILESASTNQTSMYLCASSRGTGGYQPQHFGDGTRLSIL.